The entry below describes one T cell receptor beta chain. This record belongs to a study of blood T cell repertoires in COVID-19. About the research overall: The samples span acute and convalescent COVID-19 from the United States, Italy and Spain. Sources were T cells, B-cell-depleted T cells, or PBMCs; the material itself was cDNA or gDNA.

In the source study's methods: The assay estimated nucleated cells by amplifying reference gene primers. TCRdb keeps only in-frame clones here, not all; method: immunoSEQ multiplex PCR. The V and J calls and clone size are taken from that table; D and trimming were inferred from the DNA. Of 200,000 to 250,000 clones listed, approximately 82% are singletons. This CDR3 has 15 amino acids. V dropped 7 bases and J dropped 5 bases, with 20 bases sitting between them. In germline, CDR1 is SQVTM, CDR2 ANQGSEA. This sequence originates from a woman aged 80 or older with acute or convalescent COVID-19. This chain connects TRBV29-1 to TRBJ2-2, with D possibly matching TRBD2 (5 bases). The sequencing input was peripheral blood. The CDR3 loop is CSAKPNNGGTGELFF. The CDR3, as DNA: TGCAGCGCCAAGCCCAACAATGGAGGAACCGGGGAGCTGTTTTTT.